This TCR beta chain is from a study of Ad26.COV2.S vaccination and SARS-CoV-2 variants. Study at large: Once, or twice with 56 days between doses, Ad26.COV2.S was given intramuscularly. Study outcomes and limitations: Higher spike-specific TCR breadth was found in vaccine recipients than in placebo recipients.

Profiled with immunoSEQ multiplex PCR; TCRdb holds only in-frame clones, not every one. The sample yields over 200,000 clones, 70% to 90% seen once. The CDR3 length is 15 residues. With 0 bases removed from V and 3 bases from J, the gap between germline ends came to 10 bases. Germline-derived CDR1 and CDR2 are SGHRS and YFSETQ. Described treatment: some 20 received Ad26.COV2.S at low or high dose, single or two shots; about 5 received placebo; per-sample allocation not given. Collection of samples fell on day 63 after the first vaccine or placebo injection. Donation came from an adult in Boston who was aged 18-55 years. Vaccination used an Ad26 vector expressing Wuhan-strain SARS-CoV-2 spike. Details on this clone: Its specificity is not known.

Material: peripheral blood, obtained in a trial of Ad26.COV2.S vaccine versus placebo. This chain uses TRBV5-1 with TRBJ1-3; D is uncertain. This TCR came from a person aged 18-60 years who received the Ad26.COV2.S COVID-19 vaccine or a placebo. The CDR3 spells CASSLANSGGNTIYF. CDR3 bases: TGCGCCAGCAGCTTGGCCAATTCAGGTGGAAACACCATATATTTT.